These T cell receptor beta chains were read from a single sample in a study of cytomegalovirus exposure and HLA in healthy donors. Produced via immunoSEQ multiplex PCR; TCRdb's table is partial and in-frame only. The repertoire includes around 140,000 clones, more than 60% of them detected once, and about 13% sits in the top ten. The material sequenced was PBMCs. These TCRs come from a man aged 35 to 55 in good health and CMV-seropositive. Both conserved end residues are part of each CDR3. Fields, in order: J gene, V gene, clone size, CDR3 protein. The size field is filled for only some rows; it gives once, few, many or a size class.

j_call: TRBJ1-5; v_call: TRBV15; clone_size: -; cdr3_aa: CATSSWGGAQHF
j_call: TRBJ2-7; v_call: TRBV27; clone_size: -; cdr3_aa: CASSPGTSGRLVEQYF
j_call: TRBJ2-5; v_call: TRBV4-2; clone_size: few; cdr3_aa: CASSQDLVMGETQYF
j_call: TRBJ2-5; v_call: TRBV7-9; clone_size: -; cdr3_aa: CASSLVSGFQETQYF
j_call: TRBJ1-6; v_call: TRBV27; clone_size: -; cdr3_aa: CASSRSGANNSPLHF
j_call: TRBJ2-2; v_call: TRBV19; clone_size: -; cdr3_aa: CASSIVGGAGELFF
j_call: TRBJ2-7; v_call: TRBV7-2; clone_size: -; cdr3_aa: CASSRFPGGSYEQYF
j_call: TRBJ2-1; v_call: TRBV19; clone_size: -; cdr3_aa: CASTSGTSGPYNEQFF
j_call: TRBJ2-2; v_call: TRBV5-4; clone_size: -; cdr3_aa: CASSFFRGAQGNAGELFF
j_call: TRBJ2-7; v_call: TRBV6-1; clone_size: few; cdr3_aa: CASSQGLAGGLDEQYF
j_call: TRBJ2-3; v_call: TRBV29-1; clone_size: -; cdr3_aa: CSGKQGNTDTQYF
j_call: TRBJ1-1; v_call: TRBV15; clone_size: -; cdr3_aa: CATSRGRGFNTEAFF
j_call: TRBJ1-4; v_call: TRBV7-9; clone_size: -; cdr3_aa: CASTYTGTGDEKLFF
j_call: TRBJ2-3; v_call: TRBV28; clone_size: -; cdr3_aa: CASRRAGAPPDTQYF
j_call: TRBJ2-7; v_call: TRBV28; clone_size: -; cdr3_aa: CASSPPWDTYEQYF
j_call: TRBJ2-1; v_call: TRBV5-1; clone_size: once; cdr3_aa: CASSLLAGGPGNEQFF
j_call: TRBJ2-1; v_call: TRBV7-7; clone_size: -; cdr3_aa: CASSLVAGGGGEQFF
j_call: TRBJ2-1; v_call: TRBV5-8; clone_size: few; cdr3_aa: CASSLRLAGGPIEQFF
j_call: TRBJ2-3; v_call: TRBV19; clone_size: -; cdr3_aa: CASALGYIGDTQYF
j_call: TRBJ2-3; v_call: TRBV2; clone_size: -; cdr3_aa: CASSDISATHDRQYF
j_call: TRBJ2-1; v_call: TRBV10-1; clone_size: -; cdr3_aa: CASSETASVNEQFF
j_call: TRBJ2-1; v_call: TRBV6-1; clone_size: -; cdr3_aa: CASSEDVGGRSYNEQFF
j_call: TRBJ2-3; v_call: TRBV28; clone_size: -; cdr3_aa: CASSSGGISDTQYF
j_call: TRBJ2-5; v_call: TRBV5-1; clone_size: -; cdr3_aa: CASSLEGGRGRQETQYF
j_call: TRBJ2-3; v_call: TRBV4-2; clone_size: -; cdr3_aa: CASSQDGNADTQYF
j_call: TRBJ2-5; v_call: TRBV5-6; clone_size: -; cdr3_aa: CASSPGYGEGQETQYF
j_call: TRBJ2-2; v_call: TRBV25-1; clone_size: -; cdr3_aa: CAIPSGGDTGELFF
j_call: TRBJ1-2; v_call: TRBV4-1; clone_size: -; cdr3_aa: CASSHPTQGAGGYTF
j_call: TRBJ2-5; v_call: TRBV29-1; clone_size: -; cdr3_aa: CSVEPLAGETQYF
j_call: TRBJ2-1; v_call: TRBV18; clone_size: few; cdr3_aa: CASSPGLAGVGEQFF
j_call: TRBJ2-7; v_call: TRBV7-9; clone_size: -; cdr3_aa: CASVTGGSHEQYF
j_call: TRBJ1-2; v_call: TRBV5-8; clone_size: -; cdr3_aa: CASSLGQRGYTF
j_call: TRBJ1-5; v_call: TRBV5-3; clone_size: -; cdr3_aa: CARSPRDRDNQPQHF
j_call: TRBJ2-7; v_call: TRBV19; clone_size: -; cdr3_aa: CASSMGGGFEQYF
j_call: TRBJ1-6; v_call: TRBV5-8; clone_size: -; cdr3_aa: CASSFRAGGLGDSPLHF
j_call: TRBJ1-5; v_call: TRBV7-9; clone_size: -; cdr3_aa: CASSVGQTDQPQHF
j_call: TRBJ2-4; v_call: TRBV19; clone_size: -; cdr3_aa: CASSMTNQNSQYF